Each of the 8 T cell receptor beta chains below was sequenced from the same sample in a study of cytomegalovirus exposure and HLA in healthy donors (dated by TCRdb to 2017 to 2019). Libraries were built with the immunoSEQ multiplex PCR assay. For the multiplex PCR, a mixture combining 60 forward primers for TCR Vbeta segments and 13 reverse primers for TCR Jbeta segments was used. The table was pulled from immuneACCESS by TCRdb, which kept in-frame rearrangements only. Such tables lose some clones; where checked, under half of the loss comes from unresolved V genes, and the rest has no known cause. For this sample there are roughly 240,000 clones; roughly 78% appear just once. Of the sample, about 0.47% is held by the ten largest clones. What was sequenced was PBMCs. Receptor source: a boy aged 5-17 years in good health and CMV-seronegative.

The chain couples TRBV19 to TRBJ1-2; a weak D match, TRBD1 (5 bases). Germline V CDR1 and CDR2: LNHDA, SQIVND (reference sequence). V dropped 1 base and J dropped 2 bases, with 11 bases sitting between them. CDR3 length: 15 residues. CDR3 residues: CASSIGGGVNYGYTF. For the CDR3, the DNA is TGTGCCAGTAGTATAGGGGGAGGGGTAAACTATGGCTACACCTTC.

This clone has a handful of counts. This chain links TRBV7-2 with TRBJ1-1, with a weak D call TRBD1 (5 bases). The CDR3 totals 13 residues. The V and J ends lost 5 bases and 1 base respectively, with 8 bases between them. Germline-derived CDR1 and CDR2 are SGHTA and FQGNSA. CDR3 in amino acids: CASSTRENTEAFF. CDR3 in DNA: TGTGCCAGCAGCACCAGGGAGAACACTGAAGCTTTCTTT.

The V call is TRBV2, the J call TRBJ2-7, with 7 nucleotides matching TRBD1. Losses at the gene ends were 2 bases for V and 4 bases for J; bases not matched to a gene: 29. The CDR3 is made up of 22 amino acids. Germline loops: CDR1 SNHLY, CDR2 FYNNEI. The CDR3 here is CASSESATTGTEILKFPYEQYF. CDR3 nucleotide sequence: TGTGCCAGCAGTGAAAGCGCCACTACCGGGACAGAAATTCTCAAATTCCCTTACGAGCAGTACTTC.

J is TRBJ1-1 and V is TRBV27; D might be TRBD1 (6 bases). Per the germline V gene, CDR1 is MNHEY and CDR2 is SMNVEV (reference sequence). With 7 bases removed from V and 7 bases from J, the gap between germline ends came to 19 bases. CDR3 length: 14 residues. The CDR3 reads CASTFIPGAGEAFF. CDR3 bases: TGTGCCAGCACCTTTATCCCAGGGGCGGGTGAAGCTTTCTTT.

The V and J genes are TRBV30 and TRBJ1-5, with a possible D match to TRBD1 (5 bases). CDR3 size: 14 residues. V was clipped by 4 bases and J by 4 bases, with 14 bases between them. Germline assignment: CDR1 GTSNPN and CDR2 SVGIG (reference sequence). This chain's CDR3 is CAWTDTWANQPQHF. For the CDR3, the DNA is TGTGCCTGGACGGACACTTGGGCAAATCAGCCCCAGCATTTT.

V is TRBV7-3 and J is TRBJ1-2, with 7 bases lining up with TRBD1. Germline V gives CDR1 SGHTA, CDR2 FQGTGA. This CDR3 spans 14 amino acids. V trimming: 1 base; J trimming: 4 bases; junction bases outside the gene matches: 3. The CDR3 region is CASSLRGGGYGYTF. The CDR3 DNA sequence: TGTGCCAGCAGCTTAAGAGGGGGCGGCTATGGCTACACCTTC.

The chain recombines TRBV7-8 with TRBJ2-1; perhaps TRBD1 as D (10 bases). Germline assignment: CDR1 SGHVS and CDR2 FQNEAQ. This CDR3 comprises 16 residues. V was shortened by 6 bases and J by 6 bases, with 21 bases between the two germline ends. CDR3: CASSPAGGQGTNEQFF. For the CDR3, the DNA is TGTGCCAGCAGTCCAGCGGGGGGACAGGGGACCAATGAGCAGTTCTTC.

Only a few counts were recorded for this clone. The chain couples TRBV5-5 to TRBJ1-1; D ambiguous. Trimming removed 0 bases at V and 5 bases at J, with 5 bases between. This CDR3 is built from 12 residues. Germline CDR1 and CDR2: SGHKS and YYEKEE (reference sequence). CDR3 in amino acids: CASSLERTEAFF. In DNA form, the CDR3 reads TGTGCCAGCAGCTTGGAGAGGACTGAAGCTTTCTTT.